The sample holds one count of the clone carrying this T cell receptor beta chain. This record comes from a study of T cell changes during pregnancy in multiple sclerosis. V was shortened by 7 bases and J by 1 base, with 10 bases between the two germline ends. The germline CDR1 and CDR2 sequences are LNHDA and SQIVND (reference sequence). This CDR3 contains 13 residues. TCRdb's copy holds only in-frame clones and misses some; the assay was immunoSEQ multiplex PCR. This sample has approximately 90,000 clones, with roughly nine tenths found just once. The clonotype comes from a female donor with multiple sclerosis, enrolled in a pregnancy study. This sample comprised peripheral blood, obtained in the first trimester of pregnancy. The chain employs TRBV19 and TRBJ1-1; D is unresolved. The CDR3 spells CASTLFPNTEAFF. The CDR3 bases are TGTGCCAGTACCTTGTTCCCGAACACTGAAGCTTTCTTT.